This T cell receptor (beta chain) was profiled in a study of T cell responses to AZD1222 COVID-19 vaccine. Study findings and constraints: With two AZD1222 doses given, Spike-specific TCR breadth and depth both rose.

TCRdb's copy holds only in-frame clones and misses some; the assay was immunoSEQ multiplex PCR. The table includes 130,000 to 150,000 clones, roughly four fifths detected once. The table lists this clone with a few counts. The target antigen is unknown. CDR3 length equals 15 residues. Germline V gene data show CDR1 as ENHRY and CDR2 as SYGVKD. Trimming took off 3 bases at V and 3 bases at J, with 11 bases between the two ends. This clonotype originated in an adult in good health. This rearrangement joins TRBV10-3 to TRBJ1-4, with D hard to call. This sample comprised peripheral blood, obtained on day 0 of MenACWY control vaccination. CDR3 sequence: CAISDKTEANEKLFF. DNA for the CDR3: TGTGCCATCAGTGACAAGACGGAAGCTAATGAAAAACTGTTTTTT.